Presented here are 29 T cell receptor beta chains from one specimen sequenced in a study of vaccination and CD4 T cells after COVID-19. TCRdb re-analysed the PCR reads in MiXCR, keeping a single row per CDR3 protein. The sample carries tens of thousands of distinct CDR3 sequences, 45% to 65% recorded once. Sequencing used CD4+ T cells from blood, obtained before SARS-CoV-2 vaccination. These receptors were taken from a human donor who had recovered from COVID-19.

The CDR3 coding sequence is TGTGCCAGCAGCTTTTTTCTCCAGGACTTCTCTGGAAACACCATATATTTT. Translating it yields CASSFFLQDFSGNTIYF. V is TRBV7-8 and J is TRBJ1-3; D is undetermined. The V gene lost 3 bases and the J gene lost 0 bases, with 15 bases spanning the gap. The CDR3 extends over 17 amino acids. CDR1 SGHVS and CDR2 FQNEAQ come from the germline V gene.

CDR3 residues: CSARWETRTDTQYF. CDR3 coding DNA: TGCAGTGCTAGATGGGAGACTCGCACAGATACGCAGTATTTT. The chain carries TRBV20-1 and TRBJ2-3; possible D gene TRBD2, 5 bases. The CDR3 is 14 residues long. Germline CDR1 and CDR2: DFQATT and SNEGSKA (reference sequence). V was pared by 2 bases and J by 1 base, with 10 bases between.

In this sample, this clonotype turned up a few times. This rearrangement joins TRBV7-2 to TRBJ2-2; the match to TRBD2 covers 8 bases. There are 17 residues in the CDR3. Trimming cost V 5 bases and J 4 bases; bases outside gene matches: 12. Germline lookup yields CDR1 SGHTA and CDR2 FQGNSA. The CDR3: CASSAAQRELVTGELFF. The CDR3 nucleotides are TGTGCCAGCAGCGCAGCACAGCGGGAGTTAGTCACCGGGGAGCTGTTTTTT.

The count of this clonotype is one. This sequence joins TRBV29-1 and TRBJ2-2; TRBD2 aligns across 14 bases. Looked up from germline, CDR1 is SQVTM and CDR2 is ANQGSEA. The J segment lost 5 bases and the V segment lost 6 bases, leaving 5 bases of the junction unmatched. CDR3 length: 15 amino acids. In nucleotides, the CDR3 is TGCAGCGTGAGGGGACTAGCGGGAGTTACCGGGGAGCTGTTTTTT. It specifies CSVRGLAGVTGELFF.

This clonotype was picked up a small number of times. One end of the junction varies from germline; a read error may be responsible. The chain is built from TRBV2 and TRBJ2-3; perhaps TRBD2 as D (5 bases). The CDR3 covers 14 residues. Per the germline V gene, CDR1 is SNHLY and CDR2 is FYNNEI. The CDR3 nucleotides are TGTGCCAGCAGCGAAGAGGGATGGGGAGATACGCAGTATTTT. It yields the protein CASSEEGWGDTQYF. The variable domain in full, with the rest retrieved from reference TRBV2 and TRBJ2-3, is EPEVTQTPSHQVTQMGQEVILRCVPISNHLYFYWYRQILGQKVEFLVSFYNNEISEKSEIFDDQFSVERPDGSNFTLKIRSTKLEDSAMYFCASSEEGWGDTQYFGPGTRLTVL.

The J gene is TRBJ1-5, the V gene TRBV18; no clear D. The V end lost 3 bases, the J end lost 0 bases, and 6 bases lay between the germline ends. From germline, CDR1 is KGHSH and CDR2 LQKENI. CDR3 length equals 14 residues. CDR3 region: CASSPLGSNQPQHF. CDR3 DNA sequence: TGTGCCAGCTCACCCCTAGGTAGCAATCAGCCCCAGCATTTT.

This rearrangement joins TRBV6-2 or TRBV6-3 to TRBJ2-7; TRBD1 matches at 8 bases. V lost 5 bases, J lost 5 bases, and 5 bases stayed unmatched. The CDR3 totals 13 residues. CDR1 is MNHEY and CDR2 is SVGEGT in the germline V gene. The CDR3 DNA reads as TGTGCCAGCAGTCCGGACAGGGTCCACGAGCAGTACTTC. It encodes CASSPDRVHEQYF.

CDR3 nucleotides: TGTGCCAGCGGCGGACTAGCGGGAGTTTCTGGTGACAATGAGCAGTTCTTC. This sequence encodes CASGGLAGVSGDNEQFF. V is TRBV19 and J is TRBJ2-1; 13 nucleotides match TRBD2. Germline V CDR1 and CDR2: LNHDA, SQIVND (reference sequence). This CDR3 comprises 17 residues. With 9 bases clipped from V and 5 bases from J, the junction kept 13 bases outside the gene matches.

The CDR3 DNA is TGCAGTGCTAGCCCCGGGACCGCGTACGAGCAGTACTTC. Translation: CSASPGTAYEQYF. This chain links TRBV20-1 with TRBJ2-7; D possibly uses TRBD1 or TRBD2 (5 bases each). Trimming left V 3 bases short and J 4 bases short, with 13 bases between. Germline V gives CDR1 DFQATT, CDR2 SNEGSKA (reference sequence). The CDR3 consists of 13 residues.

The chain links TRBV10-3 to TRBJ2-1; 7 bases align to TRBD2. The trim removed 3 bases at V and 4 bases at J, leaving 6 bases unmatched. CDR1 ENHRY and CDR2 SYGVKD come from the germline V gene. CDR3 length equals 15 residues. CDR3 residues: CAISDRLAEYNEQFF. The DNA for the CDR3 is TGTGCCATCAGTGATCGCCTAGCGGAATACAATGAGCAGTTCTTC.

The chain joins TRBV6-5 to TRBJ1-6; 7 positions match TRBD1. From germline, CDR1 is MNHEY and CDR2 SVGAGI. The CDR3 is 15 amino acids. J was trimmed by 7 bases and V by 4 bases; bases with no gene match: 7. In nucleotides, the CDR3 is TGTGCCAGCAGTTCTACAGGGGTAGGAAATTCACCCCTCCACTTT. This translates into CASSSTGVGNSPLHF.

The J gene is TRBJ1-6, the V gene TRBV20-1; D possibly corresponds to TRBD1 (5 bases). The CDR3 has 13 amino acids. V was pared by 6 bases and J by 8 bases, with 14 bases between. The germline V gene has CDR1 DFQATT and CDR2 SNEGSKA (reference sequence). The DNA of the CDR3 is TGCAGTGCCGAGGGGAGGGGTTATTCACCCCTCCACTTT. Residues: CSAEGRGYSPLHF.

The chain couples TRBV20-1 to TRBJ2-7; 7 nucleotides match TRBD2. V trimming: 7 bases; J trimming: 6 bases; junction bases outside the gene matches: 9. The length of the CDR3 is 12 residues. CDR1 is DFQATT, CDR2 SNEGSKA, per germline (reference sequence). CDR3 sequence: CSVGEGWVEQYF. The CDR3 bases are TGCAGTGTGGGGGAGGGGTGGGTCGAGCAGTACTTC.

This chain links TRBV7-3 with TRBJ1-2; a weak D match, TRBD1 (5 bases). Trimming shortened V by 3 bases and J by 4 bases, and 15 bases separated the two germline ends. The CDR3 runs to 15 residues. CDR1 SGHTA and CDR2 FQGTGA come from the germline V gene. CDR3: CASSFFTGPGYGYTF. The DNA of the CDR3 is TGTGCCAGCAGCTTTTTCACAGGTCCGGGCTATGGCTACACCTTC.

The rearrangement uses TRBV7-2 and TRBJ2-1; D remains ambiguous. Trimming removed 0 bases at V and 4 bases at J, with 10 bases between. Germline loops: CDR1 SGHTA, CDR2 FQGNSA. This CDR3 has 15 amino acids. In DNA form, the CDR3 reads TGTGCCAGCAGCTTAGCGCGAAACGCGTACAATGAGCAGTTCTTC. It is translated as CASSLARNAYNEQFF.

The chain carries TRBV4-2 and TRBJ2-1; 7 nucleotides agree with TRBD1. CDR1 and CDR2 (germline): LGHNA, YNFKEQ. The junction had 8 bases not matched to a gene; V was cut back by 5 bases and J by 7 bases. The CDR3 contains 14 residues. CDR3 protein: CASSAQGPLNEQFF. CDR3 bases: TGTGCCAGCAGCGCACAGGGGCCCTTGAATGAGCAGTTCTTC.

The chain joins TRBV28 to TRBJ2-7, with 8 bases that match TRBD1. CDR1 is MDHEN and CDR2 is SYDVKM in the germline V gene. This CDR3 contains 13 residues. The ends lost 8 bases at V and 7 bases at J; junction bases unmatched: 10. DNA for the CDR3: TGTGCCAGCTCGGGACAGGACCTGGGGGAGCAGTACTTC. Translating it yields CASSGQDLGEQYF.

The V and J genes are TRBV20-1 and TRBJ2-2; D is perhaps TRBD1 (6 bases). The CDR3 runs 15 residues. Looked up from germline, CDR1 is DFQATT and CDR2 is SNEGSKA (reference sequence). V dropped 1 base and J dropped 4 bases, with 13 bases sitting between them. CDR3 loop: CSARGQGFFTGELFF. CDR3 nucleotide sequence: TGCAGTGCTAGAGGCCAGGGGTTCTTCACCGGGGAGCTGTTTTTT.

This chain uses TRBV4-1 with TRBJ2-1; 8 bases align to TRBD2. The junction had 15 bases not matched to a gene; V was cut back by 1 base and J by 4 bases. Germline lookup yields CDR1 MGHRA and CDR2 YSYEKL. The CDR3 is 19 residues long. The CDR3 bases are TGCGCCAGCAGCCAAGGTCCCGACCCGTTAGCGGGACCTTACAATGAGCAGTTCTTC. Its protein is CASSQGPDPLAGPYNEQFF.

The chain combines TRBV7-9 with TRBJ2-2, with TRBD2 identical over 12 bases. This CDR3 has 19 residues. The junction had 12 bases not matched to a gene; V was cut back by 6 bases and J by 1 base. Per germline, CDR1 SEHNR and CDR2 FQNEAQ (reference sequence). CDR3 amino acids: CASRPREGLAGRNTGELFF. The CDR3, as DNA: TGTGCCAGCAGGCCTCGTGAAGGACTAGCGGGAAGGAACACCGGGGAGCTGTTTTTT.

This clonotype was counted only a few times. The V and J genes are TRBV24-1 and TRBJ2-5; TRBD2 matches 13 bases. The CDR3 runs to 18 residues. The V gene end was trimmed by 4 bases and the J gene end by 4 bases; junction bases not matched to a gene: 11. Germline CDR1 and CDR2: KGHDR and SFDVKD. The CDR3 here is CATSDLPGLAGAGETQYF. The CDR3 region has the DNA TGTGCCACCAGTGACCTACCTGGACTAGCGGGAGCAGGAGAGACCCAGTACTTC.

The CDR3 coding sequence is TGTGCCAGCAGCCCTACAAGTAGCCTTCAAGAGACCCAGTACTTC. It is translated as CASSPTSSLQETQYF. The rearrangement uses TRBV4-2 and TRBJ2-5; D call uncertain. The germline V and J ends were trimmed by 4 bases and 2 bases, with 14 bases remaining between them. The CDR3 contains 15 residues. The germline V gene encodes CDR1 LGHNA and CDR2 YNFKEQ.

The genes are TRBV20-1 and TRBJ2-7; D is unresolved. This CDR3 is 13 amino acids long. Germline CDR1 DFQATT, CDR2 SNEGSKA (reference sequence). V was clipped by 3 bases and J by 2 bases, with 11 bases between them. The CDR3 DNA reads as TGCAGTGCTAGCTCGGACCTCACCTACGAGCAGTACTTC. Protein: CSASSDLTYEQYF.

V is TRBV20-1 and J is TRBJ2-3; 13 nucleotides match TRBD2. Germline assignment: CDR1 DFQATT and CDR2 SNEGSKA (reference sequence). This CDR3 region has 16 residues. Trimming removed 1 base from V and 8 bases from J; junction bases left unmatched: 9. The CDR3 DNA reads as TGCAGTGCTAGAGGTCGGACTAGCGGGAGTCCCCGTACGCAGTATTTT. Translated: CSARGRTSGSPRTQYF.

The chain recombines TRBV28 with TRBJ2-6; D not certain. V lost 6 bases and J lost 0, with 6 bases in between. In germline, CDR1 is MDHEN, CDR2 SYDVKM. The CDR3 covers 14 residues. The CDR3 loop is CASSLSSGANVLTF. The CDR3 DNA reads TGTGCCAGCAGCCTATCCTCTGGGGCCAACGTCCTGACTTTC.

The chain links TRBV24-1 to TRBJ2-1; 12 bases are shared with TRBD2. In germline, CDR1 is KGHDR, CDR2 SFDVKD. Unmatched junction bases numbered 8, after V lost 6 bases and J lost 9 bases. The CDR3 contains 15 residues. CDR3 DNA: TGTGCCACCAGTACTACTAGCGGGGGGTGGGGTGAGCAGTTCTTC. Its translation: CATSTTSGGWGEQFF.

By share, this clonotype counts as medium-sized. The rearrangement uses TRBV7-9 and TRBJ1-5; no clear D. V dropped 1 base and J dropped 0 bases, with 1 base sitting between them. CDR1 is SEHNR and CDR2 is FQNEAQ in the germline V gene (reference sequence). The CDR3 consists of 13 residues. CDR3 protein: CASSLDSNQPQHF. CDR3 bases: TGTGCCAGCAGCTTAGATAGCAATCAGCCCCAGCATTTT.

V is TRBV27 and J is TRBJ1-5, with no clear D. The CDR3 length is 15 residues. V was shortened by 3 bases and J by 6 bases, with 15 bases between the two germline ends. From germline, CDR1 is MNHEY and CDR2 SMNVEV (reference sequence). CDR3 amino acids: CASSLGRGYTQPQHF. As DNA, the CDR3 is TGTGCCAGCAGTTTGGGGAGAGGTTATACTCAGCCCCAGCATTTT.

The CDR3 sequence is CASSFGTSSTDTQYF. Here the CDR3 DNA reads TGTGCCAGCAGCTTTGGGACTAGCAGCACAGATACGCAGTATTTT. The chain joins TRBV7-8 to TRBJ2-3; TRBD2 aligns across 9 bases. The V gene end was trimmed by 3 bases and the J gene end by 0 bases; junction bases not matched to a gene: 1. CDR1 and CDR2 from the germline V gene are SGHVS and FQNEAQ. This CDR3 region has 15 residues.